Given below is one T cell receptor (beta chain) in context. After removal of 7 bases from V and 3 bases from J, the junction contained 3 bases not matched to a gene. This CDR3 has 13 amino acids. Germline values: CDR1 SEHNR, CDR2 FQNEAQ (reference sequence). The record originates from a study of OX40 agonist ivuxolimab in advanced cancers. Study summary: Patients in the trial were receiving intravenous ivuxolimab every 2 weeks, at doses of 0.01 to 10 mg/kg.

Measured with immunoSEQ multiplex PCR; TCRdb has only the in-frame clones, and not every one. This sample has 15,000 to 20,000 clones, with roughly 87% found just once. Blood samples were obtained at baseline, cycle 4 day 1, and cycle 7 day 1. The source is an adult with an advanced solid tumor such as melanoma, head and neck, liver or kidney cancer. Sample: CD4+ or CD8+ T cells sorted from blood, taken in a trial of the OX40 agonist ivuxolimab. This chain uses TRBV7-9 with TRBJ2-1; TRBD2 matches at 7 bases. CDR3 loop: CASKTGGYNEQFF. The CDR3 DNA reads TGTGCCAGCAAGACGGGGGGCTACAATGAGCAGTTCTTC.